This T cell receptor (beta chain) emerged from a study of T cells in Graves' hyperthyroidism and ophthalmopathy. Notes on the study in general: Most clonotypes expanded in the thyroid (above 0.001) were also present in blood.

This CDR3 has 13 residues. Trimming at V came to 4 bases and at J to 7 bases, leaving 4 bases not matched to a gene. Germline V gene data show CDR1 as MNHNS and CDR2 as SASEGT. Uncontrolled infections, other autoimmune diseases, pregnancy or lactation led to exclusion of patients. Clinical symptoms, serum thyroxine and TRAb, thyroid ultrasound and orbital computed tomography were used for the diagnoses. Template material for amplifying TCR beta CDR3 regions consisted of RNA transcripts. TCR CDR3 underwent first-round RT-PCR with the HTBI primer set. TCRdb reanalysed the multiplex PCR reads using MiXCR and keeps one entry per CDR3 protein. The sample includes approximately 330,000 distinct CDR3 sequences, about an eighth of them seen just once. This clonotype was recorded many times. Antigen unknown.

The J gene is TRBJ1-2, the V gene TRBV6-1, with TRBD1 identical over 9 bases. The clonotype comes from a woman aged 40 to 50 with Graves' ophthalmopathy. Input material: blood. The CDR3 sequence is CASSAGTGPGYTF. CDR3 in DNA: TGTGCCAGCAGTGCCGGGACAGGGCCTGGCTACACCTTC.